These T cell receptor beta chains were read from a single sample in a study of blood T cell repertoires in COVID-19. The method was immunoSEQ multiplex PCR; TCRdb's version includes in-frame clones alone and lacks a portion of them. The table includes 300,000 or so clones, approximately 92% detected once. Sequencing was done on a sample of PBMCs or T cells enriched from blood (not recorded which). The receptors were gathered from a young woman who had recovered from COVID-19. Both conserved end residues are part of each CDR3. A D gene is named only where the DNA matches it firmly. Clone sizes are given selectively: once, few, many, or a class where the clone is expanded.

j_call	clone_size	d_call	v_call	cdr3_aa	cdr3_nt
TRBJ2-2	-	TRBD1	TRBV27	CASSLRQGRTTGELFF	TGTGCCAGCAGCCTCCGACAGGGTAGGACCACCGGGGAGCTGTTTTTT
TRBJ1-5	once	TRBD1	TRBV9	CASSVGGGSQPQHF	TGTGCCAGCAGCGTAGGAGGGGGCAGTCAGCCCCAGCATTTT
TRBJ2-1	-	TRBD1	TRBV11-2	CASSFWDRGFNEQFF	TGTGCCAGCAGCTTTTGGGACAGGGGGTTCAATGAGCAGTTCTTC
TRBJ1-1	-	-	TRBV27	CASSFGSGVTEAFF	TGTGCCAGCAGTTTTGGTTCAGGGGTCACTGAAGCTTTCTTT
TRBJ1-6	-	-	TRBV28	CASSFMTGDNSPLHF	TGTGCCAGCAGTTTTATGACAGGCGATAATTCACCCCTCCACTTT
TRBJ1-5	-	-	TRBV6-1	CASSDRVNQPQHF	TGTGCCAGCAGTGACCGGGTTAATCAGCCCCAGCATTTT
TRBJ2-7	-	TRBD2	TRBV6-5	CASSYAAGGGYEQYF	TGTGCCAGCAGTTACGCGGCGGGAGGGGGATACGAGCAGTACTTC
TRBJ1-5	-	-	TRBV7-9	CASSRDSAHQPQHF	TGTGCCAGCAGCCGGGACTCAGCTCATCAGCCCCAGCATTTT
TRBJ2-7	-	TRBD2	TRBV19	CASSIGGTSGYEQYF	TGTGCCAGTAGTATAGGTGGGACTAGCGGCTACGAGCAGTACTTC
TRBJ2-7	few	-	TRBV27	CASSFYYEQYF	TGTGCCAGCAGTTTCTACTACGAGCAGTACTTC
TRBJ1-5	-	TRBD1	TRBV28	CASSLPVPGQGWSNQPQHF	TGTGCCAGCAGTTTACCAGTCCCGGGACAGGGATGGAGCAATCAGCCCCAGCATTTT
TRBJ1-2	-	-	TRBV5-5	CASSALGAGYGYTF	TGTGCCAGCAGCGCGCTAGGGGCTGGTTATGGCTACACCTTC
TRBJ2-6	-	-	TRBV4-3	CASSQEARASSGANVLTF	TGCGCCAGCAGCCAAGAAGCGCGGGCTAGCTCTGGGGCCAACGTCCTGACTTTC
TRBJ2-1	-	-	TRBV19	CASSRTGLSYNEQFF	TGTGCCAGTAGCCGAACAGGGCTCTCCTACAATGAGCAGTTCTTC
TRBJ2-7	once	TRBD2	TRBV28	CASSPGLAGLYEQYF	TGTGCCAGCAGTCCGGGACTAGCCGGTCTATACGAGCAGTACTTC
TRBJ2-7	-	-	TRBV5-1	CASSLVLLTALSSYEQYF	TGCGCCAGCAGCTTGGTCTTGCTTACCGCACTAAGCTCCTACGAGCAGTACTTC
TRBJ1-1	-	TRBD1	TRBV5-1	CASSLNRGTEAFF	TGCGCCAGCAGCTTGAACAGGGGGACTGAAGCTTTCTTT
TRBJ2-1	once	-	TRBV4-1	CASSQEQGVREQFF	TGCGCCAGCAGCCAAGAACAGGGAGTTCGTGAGCAGTTCTTC
TRBJ2-7	-	-	TRBV27	CASSLRPESYEQYF	TGTGCCAGCAGTTTGCGGCCGGAGAGTTACGAGCAGTACTTC
TRBJ2-3	-	TRBD2	TRBV7-9	CASSLRTSARDTQYF	TGTGCCAGCAGCCTAAGGACTAGCGCTAGAGATACGCAGTATTTT
TRBJ1-4	-	-	TRBV27	CASSQYRADYEKLFF	TGTGCCAGCAGTCAATACAGGGCCGACTATGAAAAACTGTTTTTT
TRBJ1-2	-	-	TRBV25-1	CASSLSREQDLYGYTF	TGTGCCAGCAGTCTGTCCCGCGAACAGGATCTATATGGCTACACCTTC
TRBJ2-1	-	TRBD2	TRBV27	CASSFTVAGGDEQFF	TGTGCCAGCAGTTTTACGGTAGCGGGAGGCGATGAGCAGTTCTTC
TRBJ2-7	-	-	TRBV20-1	CSASIGGGSSYEQYF	TGCAGTGCTAGTATCGGTGGCGGAAGCTCCTACGAGCAGTACTTC
TRBJ1-1	-	-	TRBV19	CASSIAATPGNTEAFF	TGTGCCAGTAGTATCGCGGCAACTCCGGGGAACACTGAAGCTTTCTTT
TRBJ2-7	-	-	TRBV19	CASSSTGRSSYEQYF	TGTGCCAGTAGTAGCACAGGGCGTTCCTCCTACGAGCAGTACTTC
TRBJ2-7	-	-	TRBV7-8	CASSLGVGGAYEQYF	TGTGCCAGCAGCCTAGGGGTCGGAGGGGCCTACGAGCAGTACTTC
TRBJ2-2	-	-	TRBV7-8	CASSPYSITGELFF	TGTGCCAGCAGCCCCTACTCGATAACCGGGGAGCTGTTTTTT
TRBJ2-7	-	-	TRBV11-1	CASSFREGTYEQYF	TGTGCCAGCAGCTTCCGGGAAGGGACCTACGAGCAGTACTTC
TRBJ1-1	-	-	TRBV7-8	CASSPRTQVTEAFF	TGTGCCAGCAGCCCGCGGACACAAGTCACTGAAGCTTTCTTT
TRBJ1-2	once	TRBD1	TRBV29-1	CSVEQGAIGYTF	TGCAGCGTTGAACAGGGGGCGATTGGCTACACCTTC
TRBJ2-7	once	TRBD1	TRBV27	CASSSTGALYEQYF	TGTGCCAGCAGTTCGACAGGGGCTCTATACGAGCAGTACTTC
TRBJ1-1	-	-	TRBV24-1	CATYDRGGTEAFF	TGTGCCACCTACGACAGAGGTGGGACTGAAGCTTTCTTT
TRBJ2-7	-	TRBD1	TRBV7-9	CASSPGTADEQYF	TGTGCCAGCAGCCCCGGGACAGCGGACGAGCAGTACTTC
TRBJ1-6	-	TRBD1	TRBV30	CAWSVDRVNSPLHF	TGTGCCTGGAGTGTTGACAGGGTTAATTCACCCCTCCACTTT
TRBJ2-7	-	-	TRBV5-4	CASSLAGPSSREQYF	TGTGCCAGCAGCTTGGCTGGCCCGAGTTCTAGGGAGCAGTACTTC
TRBJ2-7	-	TRBD1	TRBV29-1	CSVSRTGGSYEQYF	TGCAGCGTTAGTCGGACAGGGGGCTCCTACGAGCAGTACTTC
TRBJ2-7	-	TRBD1	TRBV6-6	CASAASGQTYEQYF	TGTGCCAGCGCGGCATCGGGACAGACTTACGAGCAGTACTTC
TRBJ2-2	-	TRBD1	TRBV11-3	CASSARRQGNTGELFF	TGTGCCAGCAGCGCACGACGACAGGGGAACACCGGGGAGCTGTTTTTT
TRBJ2-5	-	-	TRBV7-9	CASRPYHGVETQYF	TGTGCCAGCAGACCATACCACGGGGTGGAGACCCAGTACTTC
TRBJ1-5	-	-	TRBV6-1	CASSEEGPVRSNQPQHF	TGTGCCAGCAGTGAAGAGGGGCCTGTGCGTAGCAATCAGCCCCAGCATTTT
TRBJ1-2	few	TRBD1	TRBV7-9	CASSFFGTEGYTF	TGTGCCAGCAGCTTCTTCGGGACAGAAGGCTACACCTTC
TRBJ2-7	-	-	TRBV5-1	CASSLGGTQFYEQYF	TGCGCCAGCAGCTTGGGGGGGACTCAATTCTACGAGCAGTACTTC
TRBJ2-7	-	TRBD1	TRBV20-1	CSASRTGDEQYF	TGCAGTGCTAGTCGGACAGGGGACGAGCAGTACTTC
TRBJ1-2	-	TRBD1	TRBV27	CASRANPGQGEGGYTF	TGTGCCAGCAGGGCTAACCCGGGACAGGGGGAGGGTGGCTACACCTTC
TRBJ2-2	-	-	TRBV7-8	CASSLANSYTGELFF	TGTGCCAGCAGCTTAGCGAACTCCTACACCGGGGAGCTGTTTTTT
TRBJ2-7	-	TRBD1	TRBV18	CASSTPGQGLYEQYF	TGTGCCAGCTCTACCCCGGGACAGGGGTTGTACGAGCAGTACTTC